In this sample, the clone carrying this T cell receptor beta chain turned up a few times. The data originate from a study of cytomegalovirus exposure and HLA in healthy donors. The germline V gene has CDR1 MNHNS and CDR2 SASEGT. The CDR3 contains 18 residues. V shed 3 bases and J 4 bases; nucleotides not matched to a gene: 5. Researchers ran the PCR with 60 Vbeta and 13 Jbeta primers. Produced via immunoSEQ multiplex PCR; TCRdb's table is partial and in-frame only. This sample has about 120,000 clones, with 63% found just once. The material sequenced was PBMCs. The TCR sequence derives from a middle-aged man in good health and CMV-seropositive. V is TRBV6-1 and J is TRBJ2-2; 16 nucleotides align to TRBD2. This CDR3 reads CASSEPGLAGGGTGELFF. The CDR3 nucleotides read TGTGCCAGCAGTGAGCCGGGACTAGCGGGGGGGGGCACCGGGGAGCTGTTTTTT.